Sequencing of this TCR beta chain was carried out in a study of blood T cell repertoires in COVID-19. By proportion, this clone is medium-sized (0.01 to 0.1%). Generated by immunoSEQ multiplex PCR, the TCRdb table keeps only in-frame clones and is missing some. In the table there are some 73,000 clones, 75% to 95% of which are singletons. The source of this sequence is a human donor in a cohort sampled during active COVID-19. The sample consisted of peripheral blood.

In DNA, the CDR3 is TGTGCCAGCAGCTTAGAGGGGGGGCAATCCACCTACGAGCAGTACTTC. This translates into CASSLEGGQSTYEQYF. The rearrangement joins TRBV7-8 to TRBJ2-7, with a weak D call TRBD2 (7 bases). Germline V gene data show CDR1 as SGHVS and CDR2 as FQNEAQ. V dropped 1 base and J dropped 2 bases, with 15 bases sitting between them. The CDR3 is 16 residues long.